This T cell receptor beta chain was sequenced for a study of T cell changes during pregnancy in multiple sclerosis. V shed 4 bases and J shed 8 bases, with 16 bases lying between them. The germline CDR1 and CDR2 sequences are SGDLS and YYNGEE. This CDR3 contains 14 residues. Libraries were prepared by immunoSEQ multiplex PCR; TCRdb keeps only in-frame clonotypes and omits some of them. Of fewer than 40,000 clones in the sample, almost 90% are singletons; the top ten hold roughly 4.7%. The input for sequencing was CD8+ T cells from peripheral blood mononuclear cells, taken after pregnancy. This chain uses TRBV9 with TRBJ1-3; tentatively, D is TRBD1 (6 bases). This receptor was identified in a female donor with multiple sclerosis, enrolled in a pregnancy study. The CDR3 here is CASSPAGRGDTIYF. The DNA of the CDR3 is TGTGCCAGCAGCCCCGCAGGCAGGGGAGACACCATATATTTT. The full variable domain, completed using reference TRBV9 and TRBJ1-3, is DSGVTQTPKHLITATGQRVTLRCSPRSGDLSVYWYQQSLDQGLQFLIQYYNGEERAKGNILERFSAQQFPDLHSELNLSSLELGDSALYFCASSPAGRGDTIYFGEGSWLTVV.